Only a few counts were recorded for the clone carrying this T cell receptor (beta chain). Antigen: not known. This sample is part of a study of cytomegalovirus exposure and HLA in healthy donors. Findings of the study overall: Some TCR beta chains (roughly 150 of them) were listed as cytomegalovirus-associated.

CDR3 length: 15 amino acids. Trimming took off 0 bases at V and 4 bases at J, with 12 bases between the two ends. Germline V CDR1 and CDR2: SGHTA, FQGTGA. PCR primers comprised 60 Vbeta and 13 Jbeta primers. TCRdb keeps only in-frame clones here, not all; method: immunoSEQ multiplex PCR. The sample lists some 150,000 clones, roughly 80% occurring once. Source material: PBMCs. J is TRBJ1-1 and V is TRBV7-3, with D possibly being TRBD1 (5 bases). The sequence was obtained from a man aged 40-55 years in good health and CMV-seronegative. This chain's CDR3 is CASSLTPRGGTEAFF. CDR3 coding DNA: TGTGCCAGCAGCTTAACGCCTCGGGGGGGCACTGAAGCTTTCTTT.